The 7 T cell receptor beta chains in this list originate from one sample, sequenced in a study of regulatory T cells in long-lasting Graves disease. Time point reported: newly diagnosed GD, antithyroid drugs for less than 3 months. The TCR library was prepared using RNA isolated from PBMCs. HTBI primers from iRepertoire and Arm-PCR of CDR3 regions yielded the TCR beta libraries. A single record per CDR3 protein comes from TCRdb applying MiXCR to the multiplex PCR reads. The data contain under 500,000 distinct CDR3 sequences, about 15% of them seen just once; the ten biggest clones take up approximately 11%. These data are also associated with another study on T cells in Graves' hyperthyroidism and ophthalmopathy.

The sample in question was peripheral blood mononuclear cells (PBMCs), obtained at new diagnosis, from a patient treated with antithyroid drugs. The receptor set was obtained from a woman between 25 and 40 years old with Graves disease.

This chain links TRBV11-2 with TRBJ2-2; no clear D. The germline gives CDR1 SGHAT, CDR2 FQNNGV. Trimming shortened V by 2 bases and J by 1 base, and 11 bases separated the two germline ends. The CDR3 length is 16 residues. The DNA of the CDR3 is TGTGCCAGCAGCTTACAGGAATTGTTGAACACCGGGGAGCTGTTTTTT. It specifies CASSLQELLNTGELFF.

This clonotype came up many times. CDR3 loop: CATSADYRYNEQFF. The DNA for the CDR3 is TGTGCCACCTCCGCGGACTACCGATACAATGAGCAGTTCTTC. V gene TRBV24-1 combines with J gene TRBJ2-1, with a possible D match to TRBD2 (6 bases). V gave up 9 bases and J gave up 4 bases, with 15 bases separating them. The CDR3 runs to 14 residues. Germline CDR1 and CDR2: KGHDR and SFDVKD.

This clonotype turned up a few times. This chain connects TRBV5-1 to TRBJ2-7, with TRBD1 matching over 8 bases. The J segment lost 1 base and the V segment lost 4 bases, leaving 10 bases of the junction unmatched. CDR1 SGHRS and CDR2 YFSETQ come from the germline V gene. This CDR3 comprises 16 residues. In DNA, the CDR3 is TGCGCCAGCAGCAAACAAACAGGGGGAGGTTCCTACGAGCAGTACTTC. It encodes CASSKQTGGGSYEQYF.

This clonotype was detected ten times or more. The chain recombines TRBV20-1 with TRBJ2-5; weak D call: TRBD2 (5 bases). V was shortened by 3 bases and J by 6 bases, with 11 bases between the two germline ends. The germline V gene encodes CDR1 DFQATT and CDR2 SNEGSKA (reference sequence). The length of the CDR3 is 12 residues. The CDR3 bases are TGCAGTGCTAGGGACTCCGGACAGACCCAGTACTTC. Its translation: CSARDSGQTQYF.

The V and J genes are TRBV7-2 and TRBJ2-1, with 8 bases that match TRBD1. J was trimmed by 5 bases and V by 4 bases; bases with no gene match: 7. The CDR3 consists of 15 residues. Germline V gives CDR1 SGHTA, CDR2 FQGNSA. In DNA, the CDR3 is TGTGCCAGCAGCTACTCCGGGACAGGCAACAATGAGCAGTTCTTC. Translating it yields CASSYSGTGNNEQFF.

Only a few counts were recorded for this clonotype. The chain has TRBV15 and TRBJ1-4; TRBD1 matches at 8 bases. The CDR3 consists of 17 residues. Germline V lookup: CDR1 LNHNV, CDR2 YYDKDF (reference sequence). Trimming removed 1 base from V and 8 bases from J; junction bases left unmatched: 12. The CDR3 loop reads CATSRGIAGNRGEKLFF. For the CDR3, the DNA is TGTGCCACCAGCAGAGGGATCGCGGGGAACAGGGGGGAAAAACTGTTTTTT.

J is TRBJ2-3 and V is TRBV27, with 9 bases identical to TRBD1. Germline CDR1 is MNHEY and CDR2 is SMNVEV (reference sequence). This CDR3 spans 18 amino acids. With 5 bases clipped from V and 2 bases from J, the junction kept 14 bases outside the gene matches. The CDR3: CASSLLARDRDITDTQYF. CDR3 DNA sequence: TGTGCCAGCAGTCTATTAGCCCGGGACAGGGACATCACAGATACGCAGTATTTT.